Shown below are 32 T cell receptor beta chains from a single sample sequenced in a study of blood T cell repertoires in COVID-19. The repertoire was sequenced with immunoSEQ multiplex PCR; TCRdb's copy has only in-frame clones and lacks some. The sample contains some 280,000 clones, 80% to 90% of which appear only once. Sequencing was carried out using peripheral blood. The origin of the receptors is a woman aged 30 to 39 with active or convalescent COVID-19.

This chain joins TRBV6-2 or TRBV6-3 and TRBJ1-6; D ambiguous. The CDR3 contains 14 residues. V was pared by 3 bases and J by 7 bases, with 10 bases between. The germline V gene encodes CDR1 MNHEY and CDR2 SVGEGT. The CDR3 nucleotides read TGTGCCAGCAGTTATCGGGTGAGGAATTCACCCCTCCACTTT. This translates into CASSYRVRNSPLHF.

V is TRBV10-3 and J is TRBJ1-1, with TRBD1 identical over 11 bases. CDR3 length equals 16 residues. J was trimmed by 1 base and V by 6 bases; bases with no gene match: 7. In germline, CDR1 is ENHRY, CDR2 SYGVKD. The CDR3 region is CAISDLDRGPNTEAFF. As DNA, the CDR3 is TGTGCCATCAGCGATTTGGACAGGGGGCCGAACACTGAAGCTTTCTTT.

The chain joins TRBV7-2 to TRBJ1-1, with a tentative D call TRBD1 (6 bases). Germline assignment: CDR1 SGHTA and CDR2 FQGNSA. The CDR3 is made up of 16 amino acids. V lost 4 bases and J lost 0, with 15 bases in between. The CDR3 spells CASSSPEQGVNTEAFF. DNA of the CDR3: TGTGCCAGCAGCTCCCCAGAACAGGGAGTGAACACTGAAGCTTTCTTT.

This clone was detected only once. V and J are TRBV7-2 and TRBJ2-6, with TRBD1 matching over 7 bases. Trimming cost V 11 bases and J 1 base; bases outside gene matches: 2. The CDR3 is made up of 13 amino acids. The germline CDR1 and CDR2 sequences are SGHTA and FQGNSA. CDR3 nucleotide sequence: TGTGCCCAACAGGGGTCTGGGGCCAACGTCCTGACTTTC. It encodes CAQQGSGANVLTF.

This rearrangement joins TRBV28 to TRBJ2-7; 9 bases are shared with TRBD1. The trim removed 5 bases at V and 9 bases at J, leaving 14 bases unmatched. CDR1 is MDHEN and CDR2 is SYDVKM in the germline V gene. The CDR3 runs 15 residues. CDR3 loop: CASSRTGASSYAQYF. DNA for the CDR3: TGTGCCAGCAGTCGGACAGGGGCCAGTAGCTATGCGCAGTACTTC. Full variable domain (outside the CDR3, taken from reference TRBV28 and TRBJ2-7): DVKVTQSSRYLVKRTGEKVFLECVQDMDHENMFWYRQDPGLGLRLIYFSYDVKMKEKGDIPEGYSVSREKKERFSLILESASTNQTSMYLCASSRTGASSYAQYFGPGTRLTVT.

The genes are TRBV30 and TRBJ2-7; 7 bases fit TRBD1. The J segment lost 2 bases and the V segment lost 8 bases, leaving 3 bases of the junction unmatched. Per germline, CDR1 GTSNPN and CDR2 SVGIG (reference sequence). This CDR3 has 11 residues. This chain's CDR3 is CAVDRAYEQYF. Written as DNA, the CDR3 is TGTGCCGTTGACAGGGCCTACGAGCAGTACTTC.

The chain joins TRBV27 to TRBJ1-1; 7 nucleotides align to TRBD1. Germline V lookup: CDR1 MNHEY, CDR2 SMNVEV (reference sequence). CDR3 length: 14 amino acids. Trimming took 6 bases from V and 6 from J; bases not matched to a gene: 10. CDR3 protein: CASSWGPTGPEAFF. Written as DNA, the CDR3 is TGTGCCAGCAGCTGGGGTCCGACAGGGCCTGAAGCTTTCTTT.

The chain joins TRBV4-1 to TRBJ1-1; no firm D call. CDR3 size: 17 residues. The germline gives CDR1 MGHRA, CDR2 YSYEKL. V was pared by 2 bases and J by 4 bases, with 20 bases between. The CDR3 bases are TGCGCCAGCAGCCAATCTATCCTTCTGCGCGGTATCACTGAAGCTTTCTTT. It specifies CASSQSILLRGITEAFF.

This clone was counted a few times. J is TRBJ2-5 and V is TRBV4-1; TRBD2 agrees at 11 bases. The CDR3 length is 15 residues. Germline CDR1 MGHRA, CDR2 YSYEKL. The ends lost 4 bases at V and 4 bases at J; junction bases unmatched: 5. The CDR3 DNA follows: TGCGCCAGCAGCCCCCCCGGGACTAGCGGAGAGACCCAGTACTTC. Protein product: CASSPPGTSGETQYF.

The chain combines TRBV9 with TRBJ1-1, with TRBD1 matching over 7 bases. There are 16 residues in the CDR3. Trimming removed 3 bases from V and 1 base from J; junction bases left unmatched: 9. Germline CDR1 SGDLS, CDR2 YYNGEE. The CDR3 nucleotides are TGTGCCAGCAGCGCGCGACAGGGCCCAGAGAACACTGAAGCTTTCTTT. This codes for CASSARQGPENTEAFF.

The chain uses TRBV5-1 and TRBJ1-1, with D uncertain. The CDR3 contains 14 residues. CDR1 is SGHRS and CDR2 is YFSETQ in the germline V gene. V lost 2 bases to trimming and J lost 1 base, with 9 bases between them. The CDR3 loop is CASSLGAENTEAFF. In nucleotides, the CDR3 is TGCGCCAGCAGCTTAGGAGCGGAGAACACTGAAGCTTTCTTT.

The V gene is TRBV5-1, the J gene TRBJ2-7, with a weak D call TRBD2 (5 bases). CDR1 and CDR2 from the germline V gene are SGHRS and YFSETQ. Trimming shortened V by 0 bases and J by 7 bases, and 14 bases separated the two germline ends. CDR3 length: 14 amino acids. The CDR3 nucleotides read TGCGCCAGCAGCTTGGCGCAGGTTCCGGGGGAGCAGTACTTC. This encodes CASSLAQVPGEQYF. Combining the CDR3 with reference TRBV5-1 and TRBJ2-7 gives the whole variable domain KAGVTQTPRYLIKTRGQQVTLSCSPISGHRSVSWYQQTPGQGLQFLFEYFSETQRNKGNFPGRFSGRQFSNSRSEMNVSTLELGDSALYLCASSLAQVPGEQYFGPGTRLTVT.

The V gene is TRBV19, the J gene TRBJ2-1, with 8 bases fitting TRBD2. CDR3 length: 15 amino acids. Germline V gene data show CDR1 as LNHDA and CDR2 as SQIVND (reference sequence). Germline trimming cut 5 bases from V and 0 bases from J; bases unmatched to any gene: 3. In nucleotides, the CDR3 is TGTGCCAGTAGTTTGCGGGGGGCCTCCTACAATGAGCAGTTCTTC. Protein: CASSLRGASYNEQFF. The whole variable domain, filled in from reference TRBV19 and TRBJ2-1, reads DGGITQSPKYLFRKEGQNVTLSCEQNLNHDAMYWYRQDPGQGLRLIYYSQIVNDFQKGDIAEGYSVSREKKESFPLTVTSAQKNPTAFYLCASSLRGASYNEQFFGPGTRLTVL.

This clone is a singleton in its sample. The chain employs TRBV6-6 and TRBJ2-5, with 8 bases identical to TRBD1. V lost 6 bases to trimming and J lost 3 bases; unmatched junction nucleotides: 3. Germline CDR1 MNHNY, CDR2 SVGAGI (reference sequence). The CDR3 totals 13 residues. CDR3 region: CASRGQDEETQYF. The CDR3 bases are TGTGCCAGCAGGGGACAGGACGAAGAGACCCAGTACTTC.

This clone has only one observation. The V call is TRBV6-6, the J call TRBJ1-2, with D tentatively TRBD1 (6 bases). V was trimmed by 6 bases and J by 6 bases, leaving 11 bases between them. CDR1 and CDR2 (germline): MNHNY, SVGAGI (reference sequence). The CDR3 extends over 12 amino acids. The CDR3 loop is CASSDRIDGYTF. The CDR3 DNA sequence: TGTGCCAGCAGCGACAGGATAGATGGCTACACCTTC.

Comments on this clone: Distinct nucleotide sequences in the sample also encode this CDR3. CDR3 loop: CATSDSGTGDQPQHF. As DNA, the CDR3 is TGTGCCACCAGTGATTCCGGGACAGGAGATCAGCCCCAGCATTTT. The chain links TRBV24-1 to TRBJ1-5; 8 bases map to TRBD1. Germline V gene sequence: CDR1 KGHDR, CDR2 SFDVKD. The CDR3 spans 15 residues. The V and J ends lost 2 bases and 5 bases, in that order; junction bases with no gene match: 4.

This chain links TRBV12-3 or TRBV12-4 with TRBJ2-1, with no clear D. The CDR3 has 13 amino acids. The germline V and J ends were trimmed by 8 bases and 1 base, with 9 bases remaining between them. As DNA, the CDR3 is TGTGCCAGCGCCTTCCAGTCCTACAATGAGCAGTTCTTC. It encodes CASAFQSYNEQFF.

The V gene is TRBV12-3 or TRBV12-4, the J gene TRBJ2-7; TRBD1 might be the D (5 bases). The CDR3 consists of 13 residues. Trimming took off 5 bases at V and 5 bases at J, with 13 bases between the two ends. CDR3 protein: CASSPSGFDEQYF. The CDR3 DNA is TGTGCCAGCAGTCCCTCAGGGTTTGACGAGCAGTACTTC.

The chain has TRBV7-2 and TRBJ2-1, with TRBD2 matching over 8 bases. There are 15 residues in the CDR3. The germline V gene encodes CDR1 SGHTA and CDR2 FQGNSA. V was clipped by 3 bases and J by 2 bases; unmatched bases: 3. The CDR3 region has the DNA TGTGCCAGCAGCTTGAGCGGGGGCCCCTACAATGAGCAGTTCTTC. Translation: CASSLSGGPYNEQFF.

This chain joins TRBV4-1 and TRBJ1-2; D is possibly TRBD1 (5 bases). The CDR3 is 17 amino acids. V lost 1 base and J lost 3, with 18 bases in between. Germline V gives CDR1 MGHRA, CDR2 YSYEKL. As DNA, the CDR3 is TGCGCCAGCAGCCAAGGGCTCAGGGAGGGCCTCCACTATGGCTACACCTTC. This encodes CASSQGLREGLHYGYTF.

The chain uses TRBV27 and TRBJ1-6, with D unresolved. The germline CDR1 and CDR2 sequences are MNHEY and SMNVEV (reference sequence). The germline V and J ends were trimmed by 5 bases and 7 bases, with 9 bases remaining between them. There are 13 residues in the CDR3. The chain's CDR3 is CASSPPGNSPLHF. The CDR3 region has the DNA TGTGCCAGCAGTCCGCCGGGGAATTCACCCCTCCACTTT.

V and J are TRBV7-6 and TRBJ2-2; 7 bases align to TRBD1. J was trimmed by 3 bases and V by 8 bases; bases with no gene match: 9. This CDR3 spans 15 amino acids. From germline, CDR1 is SGHVS and CDR2 FNYEAQ. The CDR3 loop is CASGYRDSYTGELFF. The CDR3 DNA follows: TGTGCCAGCGGATACCGGGACAGTTACACCGGGGAGCTGTTTTTT.

V usage is TRBV19 and J usage is TRBJ2-7, with 7 bases matching TRBD2. The CDR3 is 13 residues long. Germline CDR1 is LNHDA and CDR2 is SQIVND (reference sequence). Germline trimming cut 5 bases from V and 6 bases from J; bases unmatched to any gene: 7. The CDR3 region is CASSPTGGGEQYF. The CDR3 nucleotides read TGTGCCAGTAGTCCCACGGGGGGTGGCGAGCAGTACTTC.

This clone was counted only a few times. CDR3 sequence reads: CATSDYRDQPQHF. The DNA for the CDR3 is TGTGCCACCAGTGACTACAGGGATCAGCCCCAGCATTTT. The chain carries TRBV24-1 and TRBJ1-5; the D gene is possibly TRBD1 (6 bases). Trimming removed 4 bases at V and 5 bases at J, with 8 bases between. Per the germline V gene, CDR1 is KGHDR and CDR2 is SFDVKD. This CDR3 spans 13 amino acids.

The chain carries TRBV29-1 and TRBJ2-5, with 8 bases aligning to TRBD2. CDR3 length: 15 residues. Germline CDR1 SQVTM, CDR2 ANQGSEA. The ends lost 8 bases at V and 0 bases at J; junction bases unmatched: 11. The CDR3 DNA is TGCAGCTCCTCTTTCGGGCGGGGGGACCAAGAGACCCAGTACTTC. This encodes CSSSFGRGDQETQYF.

The chain links TRBV21-1 to TRBJ1-1. TRBV21-1 is deemed a pseudogene. The CDR3 is made up of 12 amino acids. CDR3 nucleotide sequence: TGTGCCAGCAGCAAAGGCGAGCCGGGGGCTTTCTTT. Translation: CASSKGEPGAFF.

The chain carries TRBV6-2 or TRBV6-3 and TRBJ1-2, with 9 positions matching TRBD1. Trimming at V came to 0 bases and at J to 6 bases, leaving 8 bases not matched to a gene. The CDR3 has 16 amino acids. CDR1 is MNHEY and CDR2 is SVGEGT in the germline V gene. CDR3 sequence: CASSYSSTGGADGYTF. The CDR3 bases are TGTGCCAGCAGTTACTCGAGCACAGGGGGCGCGGATGGCTACACCTTC.

The CDR3 DNA reads as TGTGCCAGCAGTTCAGGGAACACTGAAGCTTTCTTT. Residues: CASSSGNTEAFF. The chain employs TRBV6-5 and TRBJ1-1; D remains unclear. The germline CDR1 and CDR2 sequences are MNHEY and SVGAGI. CDR3 length: 12 amino acids. V lost 4 bases, J lost 1 base, and 4 bases lay in between.

CDR3 loop: CSAAQGTEAFF. CDR3 coding DNA: TGCAGTGCTGCCCAGGGAACTGAAGCTTTCTTT. This chain joins TRBV20-1 and TRBJ1-1, with D possibly being TRBD1 (5 bases). The CDR3 sequence is 11 residues long. Deletions cut 5 bases from V and 5 bases from J, with 9 bases between. Germline V gene lookup returns CDR1 DFQATT and CDR2 SNEGSKA (reference sequence).

The chain joins TRBV28 to TRBJ1-2; D gene unclear. Germline V gives CDR1 MDHEN, CDR2 SYDVKM. Deletions cut 5 bases from V and 8 bases from J, with 9 bases between. The CDR3 totals 11 residues. For the CDR3, the DNA is TGTGCCAGCAGTGGAGATAGGGGCTACACCTTC. It codes for CASSGDRGYTF.

The chain is built from TRBV6-2 or TRBV6-3 and TRBJ1-5, with D possibly matching TRBD1 (6 bases). CDR1 is MNHEY, CDR2 SVGEGT, per germline. CDR3 length equals 18 residues. Trimming removed 0 bases at V and 6 bases at J, with 21 bases between. The CDR3 region is CASSYSRPGQKSGQPQHF. In DNA form, the CDR3 reads TGTGCCAGCAGTTACTCAAGGCCAGGACAGAAAAGCGGTCAGCCCCAGCATTTT.

V usage is TRBV30 and J usage is TRBJ2-7; D may be TRBD1 (6 bases). Trimming took 3 bases from V and 6 from J, leaving 9 bases between them. The CDR3 has 11 residues. CDR1 and CDR2 (germline): GTSNPN, SVGIG (reference sequence). The CDR3 reads CAWSDRREQYF. The CDR3 bases are TGTGCCTGGAGCGACAGGCGCGAGCAGTACTTC. Full variable domain (outside the CDR3, taken from reference TRBV30 and TRBJ2-7): SQTIHQWPATLVQPVGSPLSLECTVEGTSNPNLYWYRQAAGRGLQLLFYSVGIGQISSEVPQNLSASRPQDRQFILSSKKLLLSDSGFYLCAWSDRREQYFGPGTRLTVT.